This TCR beta chain was captured in a study of CD8+ T cells in alopecia areata (dated by TCRdb to between 2017 and 2018). Background for the entire study: The treated patients took part in an open-label pilot trial in which moderate-to-severe alopecia areata was treated with oral tofacitinib at 5 to 10 mg twice daily. For the treated patients, the SALT score, which quantifies what percentage of scalp surface area is affected, served as the measure of disease severity. RNA was obtained with the PAXgene miRNA kit for fixed scalp, the miRNeasy kit for PBMCs, and the RNeasy kit for mouse skin. Amplification of TCRbeta CDR3 regions was done by immunoSEQ multiplex PCR using 35 Vbeta forward primers and 13 Jbeta reverse primers. Tofacitinib-treated patients had biopsies at baseline and at 4 and 24 weeks of treatment, with a later scalp biopsy in several patients. Scalp clonality was compared across normal scalp (n=4), patchy alopecia areata scalp (n=8), and alopecia totalis/universalis scalp (n=8). Patients stayed on tofacitinib for 6 to 18 months and then had 6 months of follow-up off drug so that delayed response and recurrence could be assessed. Human TCRbeta sequencing covered scalp tissue and sorted CD4+ and CD8+ peripheral blood T cells from patchy and totalis/universalis alopecia areata patients and healthy controls. In both human patients and the C3H/HeJ mouse model, the study applied high-throughput TCRbeta sequencing to look at T cell clonal expansion in alopecia areata.

The time point label, read with the paper, signifies: roughly 27 days on oral tofacitinib. The treatment or condition label, read with the paper, signifies: oral pan-JAK inhibitor, 5-10 mg twice daily. Lesional scalp punch biopsies and peripheral blood were obtained from alopecia areata patients. PBMCs were isolated by density centrifugation and stained for CD3, CD4 and CD8, after which CD4+ and CD8+ T cells were sorted on a FACSAria. Note on this clone: No antigen is known for it. Base-call qualities are not available, and no considerably larger clone is one nucleotide away.

Relative to germline, V is 2 bases shorter and J is 6 bases shorter, with 14 bases between their ends. The germline V gene (reference sequence) supplies CDR1 LNHNV and CDR2 YYDKDF. The CDR3, cysteine through phenylalanine, is 14 amino acids long. CDR3 DNA only is kept here, 42 bases in frame from base 1. Library preparation employed the immunoSEQ multiplex PCR assay. RNA was extracted from all samples and reverse transcribed into cDNA as template for TCR sequencing. SuperScript III was used to make first-strand cDNA, primed with a 2:1 mix of oligo-dT and random hexamers. A synthetic immune receptor repertoire was used to gauge amplification bias, and whatever bias remained was removed computationally. As for the authors' bioinformatics: After raw reads were preprocessed to remove errors, the CDR3 was defined following IMGT conventions as running from the conserved cysteine to phenylalanine. Clonality was computed as 1 minus the Shannon entropy, with the entropy normalized by log2 of the number of productive unique TCRs. Whether scalp clones were CD4 or CD8 was inferred by matching scalp TCRbeta sequences against CD4 and CD8 repertoires sorted from blood. TCRdb stores this immuneACCESS table with in-frame sequences only. Part of the clones is absent; in the studies checked, under half of the shortfall reflects unresolved V genes, and no reason is known for the rest. The DNA gave D and trimming, while V, J and clone size come from that table. The sample records about 200,000 clones, less than 75% of which are singletons. The ten largest account for 1.5% to 2% of the sample.

The research as a whole found: Many expanded lesional clones persisted in scalp and blood during tofacitinib treatment, which may partly explain relapse after stopping treatment. Unlike mouse skin, which is dominated by gammadelta T cells, normal human skin has resident alphabeta T cells that are also sequenced, and this complicates analysis of the scalp TCR repertoire. Scalp clonality and the number of expanded CD8+ clones among the top 100 scalp clones were significantly decreased by tofacitinib. Lesional scalp, especially in alopecia totalis/universalis, showed higher clonality and more expanded CD8+ clones than normal scalp, suggesting antigenic drive. Shared TCR sequences between patients were less evident than in mice, which may be partly attributable to HLA diversity in the patient population. Because the treated cohort was small and had only one nonresponder, larger studies are needed to examine links between baseline CD8+ expansion and response.

The V and J genes are TRBV15 and TRBJ2-7, and TRBD2 may be the D gene, going by 5 matching bases. Sequenced here: CD4+ T cells sorted from blood, sampled at week 4, from a patient treated with tofacitinib. This sequence was found in a human donor with alopecia areata. The DNA sequence follows: TGTGCCACCAGCAGACCCGACGGGGTTGGCGAGCAGTACTTC. Its product reads: CATSRPDGVGEQYF.